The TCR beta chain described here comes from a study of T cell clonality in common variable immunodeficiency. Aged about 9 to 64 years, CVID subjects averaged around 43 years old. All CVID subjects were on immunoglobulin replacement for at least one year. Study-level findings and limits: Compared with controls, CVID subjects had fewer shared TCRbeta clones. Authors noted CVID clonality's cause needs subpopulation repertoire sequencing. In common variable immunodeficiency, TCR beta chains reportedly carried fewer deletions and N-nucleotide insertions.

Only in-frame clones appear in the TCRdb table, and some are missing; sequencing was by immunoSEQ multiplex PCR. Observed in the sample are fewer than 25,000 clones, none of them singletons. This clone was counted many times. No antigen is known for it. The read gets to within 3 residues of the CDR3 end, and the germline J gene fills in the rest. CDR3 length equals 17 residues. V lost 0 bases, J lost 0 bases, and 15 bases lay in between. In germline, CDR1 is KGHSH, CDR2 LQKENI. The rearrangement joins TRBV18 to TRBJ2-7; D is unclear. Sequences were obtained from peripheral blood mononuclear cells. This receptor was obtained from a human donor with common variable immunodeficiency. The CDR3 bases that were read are TGTGCCAGCTCACCACCGCAGTCTGTCTTAAGCTCCTACGAG. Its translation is CASSPPQSVLSSYE. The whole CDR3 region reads CASSPPQSVLSSYEQYF. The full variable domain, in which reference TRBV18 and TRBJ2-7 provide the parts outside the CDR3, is NAGVMQNPRHLVRRRGQEARLRCSPMKGHSHVYWYRQLPEEGLKFMVYLQKENIIDESGMPKERFSAEFPKEGPSILRIQQVVRGDSAAYFCASSPPQSVLSSYEQYFGPGTRLTVT.